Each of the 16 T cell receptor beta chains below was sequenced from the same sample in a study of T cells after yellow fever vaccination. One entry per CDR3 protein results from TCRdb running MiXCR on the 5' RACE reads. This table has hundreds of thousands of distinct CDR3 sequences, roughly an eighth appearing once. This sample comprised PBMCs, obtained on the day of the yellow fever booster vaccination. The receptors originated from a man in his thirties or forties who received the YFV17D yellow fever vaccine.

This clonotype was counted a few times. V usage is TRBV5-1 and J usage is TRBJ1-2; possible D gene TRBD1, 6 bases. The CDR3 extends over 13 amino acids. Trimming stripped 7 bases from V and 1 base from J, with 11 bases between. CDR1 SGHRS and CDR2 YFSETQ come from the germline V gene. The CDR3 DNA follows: TGCGCCAGCGGAAGACAGGATAACTATGGCTACACCTTC. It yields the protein CASGRQDNYGYTF.

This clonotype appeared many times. CDR3 protein: CASSQGSGKLNSPLHF. CDR3 DNA: TGTGCCAGCAGCCAAGGTTCCGGGAAACTTAATTCACCCCTCCACTTT. The chain employs TRBV3-1 and TRBJ1-6; D not certain. Trimming stripped 1 base from V and 6 bases from J, with 13 bases between. The CDR3 length is 16 residues. Germline assignment: CDR1 LGHDT and CDR2 YNNKEL (reference sequence).

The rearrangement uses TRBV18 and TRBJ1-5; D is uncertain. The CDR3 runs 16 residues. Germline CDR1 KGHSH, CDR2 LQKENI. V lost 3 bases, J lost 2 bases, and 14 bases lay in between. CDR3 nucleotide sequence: TGTGCCAGCTCACCTGCCCCGGGCCACGGCAATCAGCCCCAGCATTTT. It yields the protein CASSPAPGHGNQPQHF. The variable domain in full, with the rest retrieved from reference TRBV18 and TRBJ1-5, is NAGVMQNPRHLVRRRGQEARLRCSPMKGHSHVYWYRQLPEEGLKFMVYLQKENIIDESGMPKERFSAEFPKEGPSILRIQQVVRGDSAAYFCASSPAPGHGNQPQHFGDGTRLSIL.

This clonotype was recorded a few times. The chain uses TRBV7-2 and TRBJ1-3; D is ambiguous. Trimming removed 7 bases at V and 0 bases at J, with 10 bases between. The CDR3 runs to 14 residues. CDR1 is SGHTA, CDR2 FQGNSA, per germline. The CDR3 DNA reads TGTGCCAGCACCACCGCTCTCTCTGGAAACACCATATATTTT. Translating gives CASTTALSGNTIYF.

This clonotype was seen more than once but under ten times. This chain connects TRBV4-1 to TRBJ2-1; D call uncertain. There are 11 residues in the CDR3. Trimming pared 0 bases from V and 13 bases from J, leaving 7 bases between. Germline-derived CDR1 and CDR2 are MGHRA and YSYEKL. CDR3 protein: CASSQDFVQFF. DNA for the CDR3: TGCGCCAGCAGCCAAGATTTCGTACAGTTCTTC.

DNA of the CDR3: TGTGCCAGCAGCTTAATATTTCTAGCGGGAGGGGAGACCGGGGAGCTGTTTTTT. Translating gives CASSLIFLAGGETGELFF. The chain has TRBV11-2 and TRBJ2-2; TRBD2 aligns across 12 bases. The CDR3 contains 18 residues. Germline V gene sequence: CDR1 SGHAT, CDR2 FQNNGV. V gave up 2 bases and J gave up 5 bases; unmatched junction bases: 9.

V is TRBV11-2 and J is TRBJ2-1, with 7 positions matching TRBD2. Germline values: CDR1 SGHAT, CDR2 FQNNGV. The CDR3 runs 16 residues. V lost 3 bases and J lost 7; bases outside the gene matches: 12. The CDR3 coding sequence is TGTGCCAGCAGCTTGTATTCTAGCGGAGGAGGGAATGAGCAGTTCTTC. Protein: CASSLYSSGGGNEQFF.

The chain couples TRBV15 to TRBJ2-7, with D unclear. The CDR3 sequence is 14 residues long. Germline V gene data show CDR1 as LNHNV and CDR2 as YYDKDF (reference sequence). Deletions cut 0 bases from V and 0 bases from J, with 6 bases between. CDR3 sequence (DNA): TGTGCCACCAGCAGAGATCCATCCTCCTACGAGCAGTACTTC. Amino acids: CATSRDPSSYEQYF.

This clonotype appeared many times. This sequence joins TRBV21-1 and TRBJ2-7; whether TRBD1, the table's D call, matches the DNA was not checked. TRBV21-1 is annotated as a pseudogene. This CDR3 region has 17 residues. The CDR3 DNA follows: TGTGCCAGCAGCAAAGCCGGGCCCGGGACCGTTACCTACGAGCAGTACTTC. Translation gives CASSKAGPGTVTYEQYF.

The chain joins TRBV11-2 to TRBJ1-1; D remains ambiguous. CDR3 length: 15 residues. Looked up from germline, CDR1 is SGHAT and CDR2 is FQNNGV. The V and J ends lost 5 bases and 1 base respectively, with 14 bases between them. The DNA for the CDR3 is TGTGCCAGCAGCGACCCCTTGGTAGGGAACACTGAAGCTTTCTTT. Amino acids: CASSDPLVGNTEAFF.

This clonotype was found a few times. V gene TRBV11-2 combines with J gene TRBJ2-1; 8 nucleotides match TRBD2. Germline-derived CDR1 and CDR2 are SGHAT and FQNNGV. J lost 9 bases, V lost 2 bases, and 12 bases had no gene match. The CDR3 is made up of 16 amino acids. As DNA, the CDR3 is TGTGCCAGCAGCTTATGGGCCAAGCGGGAGTTGGGTGAGCAGTTCTTC. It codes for CASSLWAKRELGEQFF.

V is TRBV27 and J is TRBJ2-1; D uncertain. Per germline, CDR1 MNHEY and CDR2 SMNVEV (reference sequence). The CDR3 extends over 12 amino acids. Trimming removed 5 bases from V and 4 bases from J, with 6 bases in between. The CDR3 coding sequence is TGTGCCAGCAGTAGAAAGTACAATGAGCAGTTCTTC. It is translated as CASSRKYNEQFF.

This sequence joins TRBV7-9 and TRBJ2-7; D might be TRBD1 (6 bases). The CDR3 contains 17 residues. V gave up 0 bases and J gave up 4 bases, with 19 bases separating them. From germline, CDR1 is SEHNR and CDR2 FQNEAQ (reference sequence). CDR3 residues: CASSLANYRALEYEQYF. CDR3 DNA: TGTGCCAGCAGCTTAGCGAATTACAGGGCCCTCGAATACGAGCAGTACTTC.

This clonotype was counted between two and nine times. DNA of the CDR3: TGTGCCACCACACAGGGGCCGAACACCGGGGAGCTGTTTTTT. It is translated as CATTQGPNTGELFF. This chain joins TRBV15 and TRBJ2-2; 7 nucleotides align to TRBD1. Germline loops: CDR1 LNHNV, CDR2 YYDKDF (reference sequence). The CDR3 extends over 14 amino acids. Trimming at V came to 7 bases and at J to 0 bases, leaving 2 bases not matched to a gene. The entire variable domain, with the rest obtained from reference TRBV15 and TRBJ2-2, is as follows: DAMVIQNPRYQVTQFGKPVTLSCSQTLNHNVMYWYQQKSSQAPKLLFHYYDKDFNNEADTPDNFQSRRPNTSFCFLDIRSPGLGDTAMYLCATTQGPNTGELFFGEGSRLTVL.

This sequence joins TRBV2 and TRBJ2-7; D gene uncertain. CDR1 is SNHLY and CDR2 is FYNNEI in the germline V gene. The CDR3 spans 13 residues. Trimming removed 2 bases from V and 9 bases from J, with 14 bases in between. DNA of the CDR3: TGTGCCAGCAGTGAATACTCTATTTCTGGGCAGTACTTC. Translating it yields CASSEYSISGQYF.

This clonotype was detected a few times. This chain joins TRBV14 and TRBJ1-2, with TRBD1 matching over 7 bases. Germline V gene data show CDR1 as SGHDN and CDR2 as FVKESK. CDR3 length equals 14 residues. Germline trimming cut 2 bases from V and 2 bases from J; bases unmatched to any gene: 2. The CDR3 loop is CASSQSQGNYGYTF. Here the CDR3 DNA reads TGTGCCAGCAGCCAATCACAGGGGAACTATGGCTACACCTTC.